The count of the clone carrying this T cell receptor beta chain is one. The sample belongs to a study of blood T cell repertoires in COVID-19. Study context: Samples taken during acute and convalescent COVID-19 were collected in the United States, Italy and Spain. The analysed material was cDNA or gDNA that came from T cells, B-cell-depleted T cells, or PBMCs.

Trimming took 4 bases from V and 1 from J; bases not matched to a gene: 8. This CDR3 has 16 amino acids. Germline V gene sequence: CDR1 SGHRS, CDR2 YFSETQ. Original processing methods: Reference gene primer amplification gave estimated nucleated cell counts. Sequenced by immunoSEQ multiplex PCR; TCRdb stores in-frame clones only, minus some. V, J and clone size reflect that table, while D and trimming were determined from the DNA. Seen here are fewer than 350,000 clones, 85% to 90% observed once, and the top ten hold roughly 12%. The chain employs TRBV5-1 and TRBJ2-3; TRBD2 aligns across 8 bases. The TCR was taken from a woman in her 30s with COVID-19, enrolled during active disease. Sequenced input: peripheral blood. The CDR3 DNA follows: TGCGCCAGCAGCATAGGACTAGCCCTACGCACAGATACGCAGTATTTT. It is translated as CASSIGLALRTDTQYF. The full variable domain, its missing parts supplied by reference TRBV5-1 and TRBJ2-3, is KAGVTQTPRYLIKTRGQQVTLSCSPISGHRSVSWYQQTPGQGLQFLFEYFSETQRNKGNFPGRFSGRQFSNSRSEMNVSTLELGDSALYLCASSIGLALRTDTQYFGPGTRLTVL.